A selection of T cell receptor beta chains follows, all from one sample in a study of OX40 agonist ivuxolimab in advanced cancers. Sequenced by immunoSEQ multiplex PCR; TCRdb stores in-frame clones only, minus some. The data hold roughly 32,000 clones, with 60% to 85% observed a single time. The material was CD4+ or CD8+ T cells sorted from blood, obtained in a trial of the OX40 agonist ivuxolimab. These receptors were collected from an adult with an advanced solid tumor such as melanoma, head and neck, liver or kidney cancer. The CDR3 runs from the conserved cysteine through the conserved F or W. Fields, in order: D gene, V gene, J gene, clone size, CDR3 protein, CDR3 DNA. A D gene is named only where the DNA matches it firmly. Only part of the rows carry a size: once, few, many, or a class if the clone is expanded.

>NA|TRBV19|TRBJ1-5|few
CASTDRNQPQHF
TGTGCCAGTACCGACAGGAATCAGCCCCAGCATTTT
>NA|TRBV7-6|TRBJ2-3|few
CASSFGTLPDTQYF
TGTGCCAGCAGCTTTGGGACCCTGCCAGATACGCAGTATTTT
>NA|TRBV19|TRBJ2-4|NA
CASSIDLSADSFPLAKNIQYF
TGTGCCAGTAGTATAGATCTATCCGCGGACAGCTTTCCTTTAGCCAAAAACATTCAGTACTTC
>NA|TRBV6-5|TRBJ2-3|NA
CASSLRTLTDTQYF
TGTGCCAGCAGTCTCCGGACACTCACAGATACGCAGTATTTT
>NA|TRBV28|TRBJ1-5|NA
CASSFGPNNQPQHF
TGTGCCAGCAGTTTCGGACCGAACAATCAGCCCCAGCATTTT
>NA|TRBV10-3|TRBJ2-7|NA
CAIGEVSYEQYF
TGTGCCATCGGGGAAGTTTCCTACGAGCAGTACTTC
>NA|TRBV6-5|TRBJ2-7|few
CASNGQEGYEQYF
TGTGCCAGCAATGGACAGGAGGGCTACGAGCAGTACTTC
>NA|TRBV5-5|TRBJ2-5|NA
CASSFGPMKTQYF
TGTGCCAGCAGCTTCGGACCGATGAAGACCCAGTACTTC
>NA|TRBV30|TRBJ1-3|few
CAWSVKGGGNTIYF
TGTGCCTGGAGTGTAAAGGGGGGCGGAAACACCATATATTTT
>TRBD1|TRBV10-3|TRBJ1-2|NA
CAISESATGEVGYGYTF
TGTGCCATCAGTGAGTCGGCGACAGGGGAGGTCGGCTATGGCTACACCTTC
>NA|TRBV6-5|TRBJ1-1|NA
CASSDFAEAFF
TGTGCCAGCAGTGATTTCGCTGAAGCTTTCTTT
>NA|TRBV4-2|TRBJ1-2|few
CASSQDRSPGGYTF
TGTGCCAGCAGCCAAGACAGGTCCCCGGGCGGCTACACCTTC
>NA|TRBV4-1|TRBJ1-4|NA
CASSQPGGTNEKLFF
TGCGCCAGCAGCCAACCGGGGGGCACTAATGAAAAACTGTTTTTT
>TRBD1|TRBV10-3|TRBJ2-7|NA
CAISEPRLGQGGEQYF
TGTGCCATCAGTGAGCCCCGGTTGGGACAGGGAGGCGAGCAGTACTTC
>NA|TRBV25-1|TRBJ1-1|NA
CASSEGRTGNTEAFF
TGTGCCAGCAGCGAGGGTCGGACCGGGAACACTGAAGCTTTCTTT
>TRBD2|TRBV18|TRBJ2-3|NA
CASSPQGGPDTQYF
TGTGCCAGCTCACCACAGGGAGGGCCAGATACGCAGTATTTT
>NA|TRBV28|TRBJ2-1|NA
CASSFRNEQFF
TGTGCCAGCAGTTTCCGCAATGAGCAGTTCTTC
>TRBD2|TRBV5-1|TRBJ2-3|NA
CASSIAGGRADTQYF
TGCGCCAGCAGCATTGCGGGGGGGCGGGCAGATACGCAGTATTTT
>NA|TRBV4-1|TRBJ2-2|NA
CASRGGPELTGELFF
TGCGCCAGCAGGGGGGGGCCCGAACTGACCGGGGAGCTGTTTTTT
>TRBD2|TRBV5-1|TRBJ2-6|NA
CASSPAGGSSGANVLTF
TGCGCCAGCAGCCCAGCGGGGGGGAGCTCTGGGGCCAACGTCCTGACTTTC
>NA|TRBV10-3|TRBJ1-2|NA
CATAARYNYGYTF
TGTGCCACCGCGGCCAGGTATAACTATGGCTACACCTTC
>NA|TRBV10-1|TRBJ2-2|NA
CASSQGFPGELFF
TGCGCCAGCAGCCAGGGTTTCCCCGGGGAGCTGTTTTTT
>NA|TRBV21-1|TRBJ1-1|NA
CASSKAIQGAVQKDEAFF
TGTGCCAGCAGCAAAGCGATACAGGGGGCTGTCCAAAAGGATGAAGCTTTCTTT
>TRBD1|TRBV19|TRBJ2-1|NA
CASRTTGQGTYNEQFF
TGTGCCAGTAGAACCACGGGACAGGGGACCTACAATGAGCAGTTCTTC
>NA|TRBV19|TRBJ1-1|NA
CASSPESLNTEAFF
TGTGCCAGTAGCCCCGAGAGCTTGAACACTGAAGCTTTCTTT
>TRBD2|TRBV28|TRBJ2-1|once
CASSLRGLARVNEQFF
TGTGCCAGCAGCCTCCGTGGACTAGCGAGAGTCAATGAGCAGTTCTTC
>NA|TRBV28|TRBJ1-2|NA
CASRVGTGREYTF
TGTGCCAGCAGAGTAGGTACAGGGAGGGAATACACCTTC